This T cell receptor (beta chain) was sequenced for a study of T cell responses to AZD1222 COVID-19 vaccine. Study as a whole: Investigators merged groups given second doses at roughly 4 or roughly 12 weeks. Study-level results: Variant regions that are unmutated are reportedly the target of nearly half of spike-specific TCRs. The breadth and depth of Spike-specific TCRs increased once two AZD1222 doses had been given. Donors were chiefly white British, with a greater number of females, and clonal diversity was perhaps underestimated.

The V end was cut by 6 bases, the J end by 0 bases, with 13 bases between. The CDR3 is 15 amino acids. From germline, CDR1 is SNHLY and CDR2 FYNNEI. Assay: immunoSEQ multiplex PCR; the TCRdb copy retains only in-frame clones and omits some. The sample records under 85,000 clones, about 88% being singletons. Comments on this clone: Its antigen is still unknown.

V gene TRBV2 combines with J gene TRBJ2-3; D perhaps matches TRBD1 (6 bases). The receptor was derived from an adult in good health. The sequenced sample was peripheral blood, obtained on day 0 of AZD1222 vaccination. The CDR3 DNA is TGTGCCAGCAGGGCCGACAGGAGTAGCACAGATACGCAGTATTTT. It translates to CASRADRSSTDTQYF.